This TCR beta chain was captured in a study of cytomegalovirus exposure and HLA in healthy donors (TCRdb year 2017). The study in broad terms: An earlier analysis of 550 to 700 of the donors reported about 290 Gb of sequence data and roughly 110 million unique TCR beta sequences from 150 million to 200 million T cells. Of the approximately 400 genotyped donors, around 81% fell in the genetic ancestry cluster associated with self-reported Caucasian donors. Every repertoire in the discovery cohort had been generated on one and the same sequencing platform. Rather than using new phenotypic data, the later analysis identified candidate immune exposures from TCR beta sequences and from how often those sequences occurred across donors. Donor age, sex, ethnicity and CMV serostatus were compiled alongside the repertoire data. The study aimed to test whether cataloging public T cell receptors could reveal signatures of past pathogen exposure. To study patterns of TCR occurrence, a later analysis re-analyzed previously published TCR beta repertoires from 666 donors and added high-resolution HLA genotyping. Genome-wide SNP genotypes for about three fifths of the 666 donors were used in a later genetic analysis, which treated that subset as a discovery cohort. Class I and class II HLA loci were covered by the typing at four-digit resolution. The number of typed donors differed by locus: roughly 620-630 for A, B, C, DRB1 and DQB1; some 500 for DQA1; approximately 610 for DPA1; and about 450 for DPB1. Across around 400 genotyped donors of the cohort, an average of roughly 250,000 unique TCR beta nucleotide sequences per donor were sequenced, and roughly 20% of those sequences were non-productive. Besides the first cohort of more than 650 subjects, a separate validation cohort made up of over 95 different subjects was used. The study combined high-throughput TCR immunosequencing, statistical association of individual TCRs with disease status, and machine learning to predict cytomegalovirus infection status. To decide whether each TCR beta V gene segment behaved as functional or pseudogenic, an earlier analysis of approximately 600 of the donors relied on high-throughput TCR beta sequencing. The study profiled the T cell repertoires of fewer than 850 subjects by immunosequencing and related them to cytomegalovirus serostatus. An early release that covered about 640 HLA-typed donors contained 300 to 350 gigabases of sequencing data and around 80 million unique TCR sequences. Five DR-DQ haplotypes were treated as single units for association and clustering because of strong linkage in the cohort.

In total, roughly 670 healthy bone marrow donors made up the cohort. At the time of sampling, all cohort members were nominally healthy, though unrecorded immune exposures were likely present. The donor was CMV seronegative and belonged to the group of roughly 330 seronegative cohort members. Every donor gave a peripheral blood sample, and the peripheral blood mononuclear cells from that sample were used for TCR beta sequencing. The Qiagen DNeasy Blood Extraction Kit was used to extract genomic DNA from the blood cell samples. Results and caveats for the whole study, not just this receptor: A further reported finding was that TCR beta sequences accurately predicted the HLA-A and HLA-B alleles for most subjects in the first cohort. Some IMGT-functional V segments, including TRBV6-2 and TRBV6-3, could not be distinguished by the 87-base-pair reads and were therefore excluded. Assigning TCR associations to individual alleles was difficult when HLA alleles, especially DR and DQ, strongly co-occurred. CMV serostatus was the only immune exposure information available for the cohort. A later analysis found that TCR association rates varied across HLA loci, with DRB1 alleles showing the most associated TCRs and HLA-C alleles the fewest. Because counts were too low, roughly 17 rarely observed V segments, including chromosome 9 orphons, were left out of the earlier analysis of several hundred of the donors. In a later analysis, several top co-occurrence clusters were reported to appear linked to parvovirus B19, influenza, CMV and Epstein-Barr virus. In a later genetic analysis, fewer N-insertions in productive TCRs were reported among donors in an Asian-associated ancestry cluster than the roughly 700-donor mean. HLA typing was unavailable for some donors at each locus, so association tests used only the typed subset. A cluster of highly shared sequence variants was judged likely to represent a technical artifact of the sequencing pipeline. The classifier was reported to diagnose cytomegalovirus status with high specificity and sensitivity in both the original cohort and the validation cohort. Correlated functional status among segregating V segments might reflect linkage disequilibrium, but an unknown experimental factor could not be ruled out. Broadly in line with IMGT annotations, most TCR beta V segments showed up in productive rearrangements about 90% or about 30% of the time in an earlier analysis of around 600 of the donors. V-gene and J-gene trimming of TCR beta chains was associated with a missense DCLRE1C variant in a later genetic analysis, and the association was replicated in an independent cohort. Presence/absence analyses assumed roughly uniform sequencing depth across donors, an assumption that may not hold. In a later analysis, 15,000 to 20,000 TCR beta sequences were associated with specific HLA alleles at a false discovery rate of 0.05. This cohort had only TCR beta chains sequenced, and the lack of alpha or paired-chain data limited which features could be detected. A later analysis found that HLA-associated TCR beta chains were more clonally expanded and had lower generation probabilities than equally common non-associated chains. In vitro tests confirmed that a few of the cytomegalovirus-associated TCR beta chains recognize cytomegalovirus antigens. A later analysis found that most CMV-associated TCR beta chains appeared HLA-restricted, with HLA associations seemingly driven largely by CMV exposure. Most TCR sequences were observed very rarely across donors, whereas some public TCRs were present in many individuals. In the study, 150 to 200 TCR beta chains were listed as associated with cytomegalovirus. According to the authors, the approach could potentially be generalized to other disease states and immunological phenotypes.

In the germline V gene, CDR1 corresponds to SNHLY and CDR2 to FYNNEI. V ends up 2 bases short and J 6 bases short, with an unmatched junction base count of 2. From the cysteine up to the phenylalanine, the CDR3 has a length of 14 residues. Only CDR3 DNA is held: 42 bases, read in frame from base 1. For this clone: Its antigen has not been determined. The sample holds no much larger clone one base away, and base qualities are not on file.

Libraries were made using the immunoSEQ multiplex PCR assay. A mixture of 60 forward primers for TCR Vbeta segments and 13 reverse primers for TCR Jbeta segments was used in the multiplex PCR. The CDR3 region of rearranged TCR beta genes was amplified from genomic DNA by a multiplex PCR assay. On the Illumina HiSeq System, the amplified TCR beta libraries were sequenced as 87-base-pair reads. In the authors' own workflow: A later analysis tallied around 80 million unique TCR beta chains across the 610 or so repertoires, and 10 million to 11 million of those chains were shared by two or more donors. A nearest-neighbor algorithm error-corrected the raw reads and collapsed the reads into unique sequences, merging closely related sequences to remove PCR and sequencing errors. V, D and J gene segments were assigned by aligning CDR3 sequences to IMGT reference sequences. For a sequence to be retained, at least a six-nucleotide match to both a V gene segment and a J gene segment was required. A rearrangement was called productive if the CDR3 had no stop codons and remained in frame with V and J, and every other rearrangement was called non-productive. CDR3 was defined according to IMGT convention as the region running from the second conserved V-encoded cysteine to the conserved J-encoded phenylalanine. The earlier analysis of approximately 500 of the donors excluded sequences that lacked an unambiguous match to a single V gene segment. In an earlier analysis of 587 of the donors, V segments were called functional above 56.7% productive rearrangements and were called segregating when the between-donor standard deviation exceeded 5%. A statistical classification framework was developed to diagnose cytomegalovirus status using the catalog of TCR beta chain sequences. In a later analysis, TCR nucleotide sequences were compared against IMGT/GENE-DB human TR gene sequences so that V and J genes could be assigned. In a later analysis, CDR3 sequences and most-parsimonious VDJ recombination scenarios were assigned using the TCRdist pipeline. In a later analysis, each TCR beta chain was defined by its CDR3 amino acid sequence together with its V-gene family, and reads lacking a unique V-gene family were excluded. In a later analysis, approximately 640 highly shared, low-generation-probability nucleotide sequences were removed to address suspected cross-contamination and a sequencing artifact. For each public chain, a later analysis derived a clonal expansion index from normalized ranks of inferred template counts within each repertoire. In a later analysis, generation probabilities were computed with a VDJ recombination model fitted to out-of-frame rearrangements, and the resulting probabilities were checked against IGoR. In a later analysis, TCR-TCR, TCR-HLA and TCR-CMV co-occurrence was scored with hypergeometric tests, and a repertoire-size bias correction was applied to TCR pairs. In a later analysis, false discovery rates were estimated by permuting HLA or CMV assignments 20 times. A later analysis grouped co-occurring TCRs with DBSCAN, adding TCRdist sequence similarity when clustering within HLA-allele-positive subsets. Repertoires with fewer than 30,000 or more than 120,000 public chains, plus five repertoires with anomalous nucleotide sharing, were excluded from co-occurrence clustering. TCRdb stores this immuneACCESS table with in-frame sequences only. Part of the clones is absent; in the studies checked, under half of the shortfall reflects unresolved V genes, and no reason is known for the rest. V, J and clone size are those of that table, while D and trimming were read from the DNA. The sample table records more than 85,000 clones; around 68% of these occur just once. Together, the top ten hold less than 1.5% of the sample.

The receptor chain draws on TRBV2 and TRBJ2-3, and TRBD2 aligns with 10 junction nucleotides. The clonotype comes from a female donor in good health and CMV-seronegative. Specimen: PBMCs. The DNA sequence reads TGTGCCAGCAGTGAACTAGCGGGAGCGGATACGCAGTATTTT. Translated, it reads CASSELAGADTQYF.